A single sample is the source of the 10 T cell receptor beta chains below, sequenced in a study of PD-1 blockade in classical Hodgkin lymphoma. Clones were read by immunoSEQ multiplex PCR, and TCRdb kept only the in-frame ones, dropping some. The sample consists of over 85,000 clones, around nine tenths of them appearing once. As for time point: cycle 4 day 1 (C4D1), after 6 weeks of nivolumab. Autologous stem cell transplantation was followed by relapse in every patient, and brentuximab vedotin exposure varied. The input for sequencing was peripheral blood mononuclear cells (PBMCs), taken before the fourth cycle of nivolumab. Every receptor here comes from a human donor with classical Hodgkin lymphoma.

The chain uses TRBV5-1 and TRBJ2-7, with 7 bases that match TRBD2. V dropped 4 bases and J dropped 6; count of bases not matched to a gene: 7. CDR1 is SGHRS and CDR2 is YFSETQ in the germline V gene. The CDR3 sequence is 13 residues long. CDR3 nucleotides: TGCGCCAGCAGCAACGGACGCGGGGGCGAGCAGTACTTC. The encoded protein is CASSNGRGGEQYF.

The CDR3 bases are TGTGCCAGCGTCGATGCTGGGGGGGGAATTGGTCAGCCCCAGCATTTT. This encodes CASVDAGGGIGQPQHF. The chain joins TRBV28 to TRBJ1-5; a possible D gene is TRBD1 (5 bases). The CDR3 runs 16 residues. V lost 8 bases and J 6 bases, leaving 23 bases between the germline ends. CDR1 and CDR2 (germline): MDHEN, SYDVKM.

CDR3 in DNA: TGTGCCAGCAGCAACCCCGGAGTAGCGGAGCAGTTCTTC. Amino acids: CASSNPGVAEQFF. The chain has TRBV11-3 and TRBJ2-1, with D possibly matching TRBD2 (5 bases). V lost 5 bases and J lost 10, with 15 bases in between. This CDR3 region has 13 residues. Germline CDR1 SGHNT, CDR2 YENEEA.

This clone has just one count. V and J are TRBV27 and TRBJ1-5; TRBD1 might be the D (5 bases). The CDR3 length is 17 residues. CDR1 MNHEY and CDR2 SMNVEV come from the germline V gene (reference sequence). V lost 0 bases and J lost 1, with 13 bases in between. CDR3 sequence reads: CASSLSGGPLSNQPQHF. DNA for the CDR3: TGTGCCAGCAGTTTATCCGGGGGACCCCTAAGCAATCAGCCCCAGCATTTT.

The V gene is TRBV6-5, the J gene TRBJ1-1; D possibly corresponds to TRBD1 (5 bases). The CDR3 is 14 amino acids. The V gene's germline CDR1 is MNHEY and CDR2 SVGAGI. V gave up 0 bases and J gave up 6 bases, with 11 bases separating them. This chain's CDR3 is CASSYSLAGAEAFF. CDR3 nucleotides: TGTGCCAGCAGTTACTCGTTGGCGGGGGCTGAAGCTTTCTTT.

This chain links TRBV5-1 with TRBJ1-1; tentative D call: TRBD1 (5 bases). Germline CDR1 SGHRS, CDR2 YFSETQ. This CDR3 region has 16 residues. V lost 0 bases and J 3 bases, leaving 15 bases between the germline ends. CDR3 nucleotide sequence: TGCGCCAGCAGCTTGGCCTCGGCGCTGGGGGACACTGAAGCTTTCTTT. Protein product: CASSLASALGDTEAFF. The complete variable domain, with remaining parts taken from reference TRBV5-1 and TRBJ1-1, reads KAGVTQTPRYLIKTRGQQVTLSCSPISGHRSVSWYQQTPGQGLQFLFEYFSETQRNKGNFPGRFSGRQFSNSRSEMNVSTLELGDSALYLCASSLASALGDTEAFFGQGTRLTVV.

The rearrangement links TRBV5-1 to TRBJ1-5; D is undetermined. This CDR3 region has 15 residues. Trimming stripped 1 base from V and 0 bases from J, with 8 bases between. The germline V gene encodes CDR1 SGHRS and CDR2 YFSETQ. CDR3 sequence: CASSLQGSSNQPQHF. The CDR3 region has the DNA TGCGCCAGCAGCTTGCAAGGGTCTAGCAATCAGCCCCAGCATTTT.

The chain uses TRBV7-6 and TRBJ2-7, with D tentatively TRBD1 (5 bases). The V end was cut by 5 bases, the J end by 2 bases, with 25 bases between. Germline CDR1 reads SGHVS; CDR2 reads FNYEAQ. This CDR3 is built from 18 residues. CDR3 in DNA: TGTGCCAGCAGCGACGACTCATTACGACAGACCGACGCCTACGAGCAGTACTTC. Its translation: CASSDDSLRQTDAYEQYF.

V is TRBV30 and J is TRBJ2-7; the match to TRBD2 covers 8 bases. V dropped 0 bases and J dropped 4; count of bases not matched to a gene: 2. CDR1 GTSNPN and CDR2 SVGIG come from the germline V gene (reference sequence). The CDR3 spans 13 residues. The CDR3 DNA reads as TGTGCCTGGAGTGTCTCTAGCGGGTACGAGCAGTACTTC. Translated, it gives CAWSVSSGYEQYF.

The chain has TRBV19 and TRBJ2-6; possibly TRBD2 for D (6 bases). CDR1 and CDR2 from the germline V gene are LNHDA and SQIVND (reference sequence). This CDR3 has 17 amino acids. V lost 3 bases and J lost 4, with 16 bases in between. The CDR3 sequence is CASSIEPRGKGANVLTF. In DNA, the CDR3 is TGTGCCAGTAGTATTGAACCCCGGGGGAAGGGGGCCAACGTCCTGACTTTC.